What follows is one T cell receptor beta chain and its context. TCRdb's copy holds only in-frame clones and misses some; the assay was immunoSEQ multiplex PCR. The sample holds fewer than 20,000 clones; around 87% are singletons and the top ten take 25% to 30%. The sample originates from a study of T cells in localized non-small cell lung cancer. The CDR3 extends over 14 amino acids. Deletions cut 6 bases from V and 8 bases from J, with 18 bases between. The germline V gene encodes CDR1 MDHEN and CDR2 SYDVKM. The chain is built from TRBV28 and TRBJ2-3, with D perhaps matching TRBD1 or TRBD2 (5 bases each). This clonotype was obtained from a male donor older than 55 with stage II lung adenocarcinoma. The sequencing here drew on peripheral blood mononuclear cells, taken before any cancer treatment. CDR3 in amino acids: CASSGTETAPTQYF. CDR3 nucleotide sequence: TGTGCCAGCAGCGGGACGGAGACGGCCCCTACGCAGTATTTT.